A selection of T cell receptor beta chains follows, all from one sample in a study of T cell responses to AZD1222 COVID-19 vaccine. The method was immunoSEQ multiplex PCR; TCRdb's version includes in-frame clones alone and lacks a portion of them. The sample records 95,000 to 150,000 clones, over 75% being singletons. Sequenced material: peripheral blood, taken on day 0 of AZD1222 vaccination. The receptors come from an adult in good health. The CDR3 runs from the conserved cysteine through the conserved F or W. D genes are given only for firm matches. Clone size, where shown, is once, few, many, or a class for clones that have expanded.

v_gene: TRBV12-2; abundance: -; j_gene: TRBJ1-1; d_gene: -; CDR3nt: TGTGCAAGTCGCCTAAATCAAGCTTTCTTT; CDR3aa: CASRLNQAFF
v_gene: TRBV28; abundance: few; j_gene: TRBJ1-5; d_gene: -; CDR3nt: TGTGCCAGCAGTTTTTGGGGGGAAAATCAGCCCCAGCATTTT; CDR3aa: CASSFWGENQPQHF
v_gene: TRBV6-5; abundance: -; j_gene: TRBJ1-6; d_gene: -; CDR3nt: TGTGCCAGCAGTTCTGGGCCGGGATATAATTCACCCCTCCACTTT; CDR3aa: CASSSGPGYNSPLHF
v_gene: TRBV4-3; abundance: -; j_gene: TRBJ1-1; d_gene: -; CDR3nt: TGCGCCAGCAGCTACAGGGATAACACTGAAGCTTTCTTT; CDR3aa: CASSYRDNTEAFF
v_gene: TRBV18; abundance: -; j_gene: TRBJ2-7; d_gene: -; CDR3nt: TGTGCCAGCTCAGAGTCTCACGAGCAGTACTTC; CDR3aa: CASSESHEQYF
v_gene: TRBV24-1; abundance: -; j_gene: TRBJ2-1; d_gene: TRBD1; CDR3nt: TGTGCCACCAGCGGGGGGACAGGGGCTGGGGATGAGCAGTTCTTC; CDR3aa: CATSGGTGAGDEQFF
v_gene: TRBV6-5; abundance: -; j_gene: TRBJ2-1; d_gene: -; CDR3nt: TGTGCCAGCAGTTCTCGGGACCCCAGCTCCTACAATGAGCAGTTCTTC; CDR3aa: CASSSRDPSSYNEQFF
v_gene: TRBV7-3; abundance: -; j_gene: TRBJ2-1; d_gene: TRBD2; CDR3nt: TGTGCCAGCAGCTTCGGGACTAGCGGACAGGGCCGCAATGAGCAGTTCTTC; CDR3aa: CASSFGTSGQGRNEQFF
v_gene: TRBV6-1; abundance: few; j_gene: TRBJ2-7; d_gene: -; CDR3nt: TGTGCCAGCAGTGAATCCCGATACGCGCAGTACTTC; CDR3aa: CASSESRYAQYF
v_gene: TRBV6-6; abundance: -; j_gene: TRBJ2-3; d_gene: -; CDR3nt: TGTGCCAGCAGTCCGCCCCCGGGGCAGAGCACAGATACGCAGTATTTT; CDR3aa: CASSPPPGQSTDTQYF
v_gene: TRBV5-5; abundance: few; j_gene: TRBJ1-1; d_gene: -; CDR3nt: TGTGCCAGCAGCTTGTCGGTCAGCTTAAACACTGAAGCTTTCTTT; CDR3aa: CASSLSVSLNTEAFF
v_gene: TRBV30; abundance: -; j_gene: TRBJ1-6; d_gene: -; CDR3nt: TGTGCCTGGAGTCCGCCAAATTCACCCCTCCACTTT; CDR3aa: CAWSPPNSPLHF
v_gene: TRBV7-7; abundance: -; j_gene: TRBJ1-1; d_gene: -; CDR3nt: TGTGCTAGCAGCTTTAGGGAAAACACTGAAGCTTTCTTT; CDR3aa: CASSFRENTEAFF
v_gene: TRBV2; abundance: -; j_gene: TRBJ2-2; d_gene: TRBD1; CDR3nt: TGTGCCAGCAGGGGGACAGGGGTGAACACCGGGGAGCTGTTTTTT; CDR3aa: CASRGTGVNTGELFF
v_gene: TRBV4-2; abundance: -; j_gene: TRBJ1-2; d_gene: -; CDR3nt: TGTGCCAGCAGCCAAGGGGATGGTAATCTATATGGCTACACCTTC; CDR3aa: CASSQGDGNLYGYTF
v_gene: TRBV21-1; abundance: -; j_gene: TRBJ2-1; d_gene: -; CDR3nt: TGTGCCAGCAGCAAAGATCCGGACAGGGGGCGAAGCTCCTACAATGAGCAGTTCTTC; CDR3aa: CASSKDPDRGRSSYNEQFF
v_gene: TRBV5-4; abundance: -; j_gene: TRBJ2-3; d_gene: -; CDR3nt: TGTGCCAGCAGCTTGCGTCCCGGTTCACGCACAGATACGCAGTATTTT; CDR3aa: CASSLRPGSRTDTQYF
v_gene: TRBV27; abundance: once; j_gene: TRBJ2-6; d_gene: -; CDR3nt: TGTGCCAGCGTCTTTCCCCGATGGGGGGACTCTGGGGCCAACGTCCTGACTTTC; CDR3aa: CASVFPRWGDSGANVLTF
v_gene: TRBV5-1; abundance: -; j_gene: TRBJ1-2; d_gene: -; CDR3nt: TGCGCCAGCAGCCCAGGGAATGGCTACACCTTC; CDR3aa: CASSPGNGYTF
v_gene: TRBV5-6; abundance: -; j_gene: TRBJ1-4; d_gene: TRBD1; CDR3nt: TGTGCCAGCAGCTTGGCATTCGGACAGGTTGATGAAAAACTGTTTTTT; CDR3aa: CASSLAFGQVDEKLFF
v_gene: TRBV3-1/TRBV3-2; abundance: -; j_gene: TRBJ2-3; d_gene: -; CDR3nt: TGTGCCAGCAGCCAGGGCCGGGCTAGCGCGTTAACAGATACGCAGTATTTT; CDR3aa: CASSQGRASALTDTQYF
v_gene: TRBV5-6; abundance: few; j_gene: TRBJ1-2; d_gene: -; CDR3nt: TGTGCCAGCAGCCGAACAATCAAGGATGGCTACACCTTC; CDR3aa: CASSRTIKDGYTF
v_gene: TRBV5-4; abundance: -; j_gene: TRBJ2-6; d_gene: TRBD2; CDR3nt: TGTGCCAGCAGCTCGGCTAGCGGGGGATCTGGGGCCAACGTCCTGACTTTC; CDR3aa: CASSSASGGSGANVLTF
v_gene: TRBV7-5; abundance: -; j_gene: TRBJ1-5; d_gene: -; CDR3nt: TGTGTCAGAAGCTTAGAGCCACGGTCCGCTAGCAATCAGCCCCAGCATTTT; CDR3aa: CVRSLEPRSASNQPQHF
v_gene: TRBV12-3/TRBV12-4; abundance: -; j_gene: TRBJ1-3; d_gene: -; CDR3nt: TGTGCCAGCAGTTTATTCAACACCATATATTTT; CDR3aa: CASSLFNTIYF
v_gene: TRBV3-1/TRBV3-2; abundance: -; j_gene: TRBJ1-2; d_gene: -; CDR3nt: TGTGCCAGCAGCCAAGACAGGGTCTACTATGGCTACACCTTC; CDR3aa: CASSQDRVYYGYTF
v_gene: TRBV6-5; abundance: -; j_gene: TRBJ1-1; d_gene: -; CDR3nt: TGTGCCAGCAGGCCTCCGGGGCGGAACACTGAAGCTTTCTTT; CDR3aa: CASRPPGRNTEAFF
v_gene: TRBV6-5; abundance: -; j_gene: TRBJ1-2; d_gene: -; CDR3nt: TGTGCCAGCAGTCCGGGGGTCAACTATGGCTACACCTTC; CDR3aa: CASSPGVNYGYTF
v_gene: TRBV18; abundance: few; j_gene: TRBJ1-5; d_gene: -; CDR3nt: TGTGCCAGCTCACCGGCGTCGACAGGCAATCAGCCCCAGCATTTT; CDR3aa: CASSPASTGNQPQHF
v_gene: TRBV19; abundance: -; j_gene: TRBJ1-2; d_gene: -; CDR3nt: TGTGCCAGTAGTCTGGACAGTAACTATGGCTACACCTTC; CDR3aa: CASSLDSNYGYTF
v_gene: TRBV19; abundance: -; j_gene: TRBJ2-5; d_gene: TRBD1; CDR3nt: TGTGCCAGTAGTACGCGGACAGGGGAAGAGACCCAGTACTTC; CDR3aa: CASSTRTGEETQYF